These 14 T cell receptor beta chains came from one sample sequenced in a study of shared clonotypes between healthy human individuals. Assay: immunoSEQ multiplex PCR; the TCRdb copy retains only in-frame clones and omits some. The profile shows some 2,100,000 clones, roughly 95% of them singletons. Sequencing input: naive CD4+ T cells sorted from blood. Subset reported: CD45RA+ positively selected. The receptors were gathered from a man aged 18 to 30 in good health.

The chain uses TRBV29-1 and TRBJ2-3; D perhaps matches TRBD1 (6 bases). Germline CDR1 reads SQVTM; CDR2 reads ANQGSEA. V dropped 2 bases and J dropped 4 bases, with 13 bases sitting between them. The CDR3 totals 14 residues. The CDR3 sequence is CSVETGFFADTQYF. CDR3 DNA sequence: TGCAGCGTTGAAACAGGGTTTTTTGCAGATACGCAGTATTTT.

The chain couples TRBV15 to TRBJ1-2; 8 bases are a match to TRBD1. This CDR3 is built from 15 residues. Unmatched junction bases numbered 3, after V lost 0 bases and J lost 3 bases. The germline V gene encodes CDR1 LNHNV and CDR2 YYDKDF (reference sequence). CDR3 protein: CATSRDPTGDYGYTF. The DNA for the CDR3 is TGTGCCACCAGCAGAGACCCGACAGGGGACTATGGCTACACCTTC.

The genes are TRBV5-1 and TRBJ2-3; 12 bases match TRBD2. Germline V gene data show CDR1 as SGHRS and CDR2 as YFSETQ. The CDR3 runs to 15 residues. V was clipped by 4 bases and J by 6 bases; unmatched bases: 6. The CDR3 region is CASSASGRAMDTQYF. CDR3 nucleotide sequence: TGCGCCAGCAGCGCTAGCGGGAGGGCTATGGATACGCAGTATTTT.

V is TRBV7-2 and J is TRBJ1-3; D is undetermined. V was pared by 2 bases and J by 0 bases, with 8 bases between. This CDR3 is built from 15 residues. Looked up from germline, CDR1 is SGHTA and CDR2 is FQGNSA. CDR3 sequence reads: CASSLNLISGNTIYF. As DNA, the CDR3 is TGTGCCAGCAGCTTAAATCTTATCTCTGGAAACACCATATATTTT.

The J gene is TRBJ1-1, the V gene TRBV6-6; the D is unclear. The CDR3 is 14 residues long. V lost 7 bases and J 5 bases, leaving 17 bases between the germline ends. CDR1 is MNHNY and CDR2 is SVGAGI in the germline V gene (reference sequence). CDR3 loop: CASIPTGPGTEAFF. The CDR3 nucleotides are TGTGCCAGCATTCCCACTGGCCCGGGGACTGAAGCTTTCTTT.

The rearrangement links TRBV4-3 to TRBJ2-1; 13 bases agree with TRBD2. The trim removed 4 bases at V and 4 bases at J, leaving 7 bases unmatched. The CDR3 is 17 amino acids. Germline CDR1 reads LGHNA; CDR2 reads YSLEER. CDR3 loop: CASSRGLAGASYNEQFF. The CDR3 DNA is TGCGCCAGCAGCCGAGGACTAGCGGGAGCCAGTTACAATGAGCAGTTCTTC.

The rearrangement uses TRBV5-4 and TRBJ2-1; 8 nucleotides agree with TRBD2. CDR1 and CDR2 from the germline V gene are SGHNT and YYREEE (reference sequence). The CDR3 totals 15 residues. J lost 5 bases, V lost 4 bases, and 8 bases had no gene match. The CDR3 here is CASSKTSGINNEQFF. CDR3 coding DNA: TGTGCCAGCAGCAAAACTAGCGGTATTAACAATGAGCAGTTCTTC.

The chain combines TRBV29-1 with TRBJ2-1; D is uncertain. The CDR3 runs 12 residues. Germline values: CDR1 SQVTM, CDR2 ANQGSEA. Trimming left V 2 bases short and J 6 bases short, with 8 bases between. CDR3: CSVELPPNEQFF. CDR3 in DNA: TGCAGCGTTGAACTCCCACCCAATGAGCAGTTCTTC.

The V gene is TRBV6-4, the J gene TRBJ1-2, with unresolved D. V was shortened by 5 bases and J by 2 bases, with 12 bases between the two germline ends. Germline CDR1 reads MRHNA; CDR2 reads SNTAGT. The CDR3 extends over 14 amino acids. CDR3 residues: CASSSRTGNYGYTF. CDR3 sequence (DNA): TGTGCCAGCAGTTCTCGGACGGGGAACTATGGCTACACCTTC.

For this clone: This specimen includes other DNA sequences encoding the same CDR3. The rearrangement links TRBV7-9 to TRBJ1-5, with no clear D. The CDR3 consists of 12 residues. V lost 1 base, J lost 7 bases, and 5 bases lay in between. Germline V gene lookup returns CDR1 SEHNR and CDR2 FQNEAQ (reference sequence). DNA of the CDR3: TGTGCCAGCAGCTTAGGAGCCCAGCCCCAGCATTTT. Its protein product is CASSLGAQPQHF.

V usage is TRBV18 and J usage is TRBJ1-5, with TRBD1 matching over 9 bases. The CDR3 contains 15 residues. The J segment lost 5 bases and the V segment lost 5 bases, leaving 7 bases of the junction unmatched. The germline gives CDR1 KGHSH, CDR2 LQKENI. CDR3 loop: CASSSGQGMDQPQHF. The CDR3 region has the DNA TGTGCCAGCTCATCGGGACAGGGAATGGATCAGCCCCAGCATTTT.

The chain has TRBV5-1 and TRBJ2-3, with TRBD2 matching 8 bases. This CDR3 is built from 18 residues. Germline V gene sequence: CDR1 SGHRS, CDR2 YFSETQ. Unmatched junction bases numbered 9, after V lost 0 bases and J lost 0 bases. This chain's CDR3 is CASSLARGSGASTDTQYF. In DNA form, the CDR3 reads TGCGCCAGCAGCTTGGCCCGTGGTAGCGGGGCTAGCACAGATACGCAGTATTTT.

The chain carries TRBV11-2 and TRBJ2-5; D remains ambiguous. Germline V gives CDR1 SGHAT, CDR2 FQNNGV. The CDR3 runs 13 residues. V dropped 1 base and J dropped 5 bases, with 8 bases sitting between them. Here the CDR3 reads CASSLGLLETQYF. CDR3 nucleotide sequence: TGTGCCAGCAGCTTAGGGCTCTTGGAGACCCAGTACTTC.

The V and J genes are TRBV30 and TRBJ2-1; D unclear. The V end lost 4 bases, the J end lost 0 bases, and 7 bases lay between the germline ends. Germline V gene sequence: CDR1 GTSNPN, CDR2 SVGIG (reference sequence). CDR3 length: 13 residues. CDR3 amino acids: CAWNLDSYNEQFF. The DNA of the CDR3 is TGTGCCTGGAACCTTGACTCCTACAATGAGCAGTTCTTC.